Each of the 26 T cell receptor beta chains below was sequenced from the same sample in a study of PD-1 blockade in classical Hodgkin lymphoma. This table comes from immunoSEQ multiplex PCR, and its TCRdb copy is limited to in-frame clones, with some not included. The sample has about 21,000 clones, less than 75% seen once; the top ten hold around a quarter. Brentuximab vedotin exposure varied, and every patient relapsed after autologous stem cell transplantation. The specimen was peripheral blood mononuclear cells (PBMCs), collected before the second cycle of nivolumab. The receptor source for this set is a human donor with classical Hodgkin lymphoma.

The chain carries TRBV6-1 and TRBJ2-7; 7 nucleotides agree with TRBD2. The length of the CDR3 is 12 residues. The J segment lost 3 bases and the V segment lost 7 bases, leaving 3 bases of the junction unmatched. The V gene's germline CDR1 is MNHNS and CDR2 SASEGT. The CDR3 DNA follows: TGTGCCAGCAAGGGGACTAACTACGAGCAGTACTTC. Protein product: CASKGTNYEQYF.

The CDR3 bases are TGTGCCAGCAGCCACGGACGGACAGATACGCAGTATTTT. Protein sequence: CASSHGRTDTQYF. The chain joins TRBV5-4 to TRBJ2-3; D call uncertain. V shed 4 bases and J shed 3 bases, with 9 bases lying between them. The CDR3 is 13 residues long. The germline V gene encodes CDR1 SGHNT and CDR2 YYREEE (reference sequence).

The gene calls are TRBV27 and TRBJ2-7; 9 bases align to TRBD2. Trimming removed 7 bases from V and 9 bases from J; junction bases left unmatched: 10. Germline CDR1 is MNHEY and CDR2 is SMNVEV (reference sequence). The CDR3 runs to 13 residues. CDR3 sequence: CASTASGTSGQYF. CDR3 sequence (DNA): TGTGCCAGCACTGCTAGCGGGACCTCGGGGCAGTACTTC.

This sequence joins TRBV15 and TRBJ2-1; tentatively, D is TRBD2 (5 bases). Germline values: CDR1 LNHNV, CDR2 YYDKDF (reference sequence). The CDR3 has 13 residues. V was shortened by 8 bases and J by 10 bases, with 18 bases between the two germline ends. The CDR3 sequence: CATGLLGGAEQFF. The CDR3 DNA is TGTGCCACCGGACTTCTAGGTGGAGCAGAGCAGTTCTTC.

The chain has TRBV28 and TRBJ2-3, with D unclear. The CDR3 sequence is 14 residues long. The V gene's germline CDR1 is MDHEN and CDR2 SYDVKM. Trimming took off 3 bases at V and 3 bases at J, with 10 bases between the two ends. CDR3 residues: CASSFRQVTDTQYF. DNA of the CDR3: TGTGCCAGCAGTTTTCGGCAGGTAACAGATACGCAGTATTTT.

This sequence joins TRBV5-1 and TRBJ2-5; the D call may be TRBD1 or TRBD2 (5 bases each). The DNA end is more similar to TRBJ2-7, so the J call may be wrong. The CDR3 runs to 14 residues. Germline lookup yields CDR1 SGHRS and CDR2 YFSETQ. The CDR3 loop is CASTPGRLSYEQYF. DNA for the CDR3: TGCGCCAGCACTCCGGGACGGCTGTCCTACGAGCAGTACTTC.

The chain combines TRBV12-5 with TRBJ2-7; D unclear. CDR1 is LGHNT and CDR2 is FRNRAP in the germline V gene. CDR3 length: 13 amino acids. V gave up 0 bases and J gave up 2 bases, with 5 bases separating them. CDR3 sequence: CASGLVPTYEQYF. The CDR3, as DNA: TGTGCTAGTGGTTTGGTACCAACCTACGAGCAGTACTTC.

This chain connects TRBV7-9 to TRBJ1-5; no definite D call. In germline, CDR1 is SEHNR, CDR2 FQNEAQ (reference sequence). V was pared by 3 bases and J by 7 bases, with 10 bases between. There are 13 residues in the CDR3. In nucleotides, the CDR3 is TGTGCCAGCAGCTTGAACAGCATCCAGCCCCAGCATTTT. Translation gives CASSLNSIQPQHF.

This clone has only one observation. The chain employs TRBV6-1 and TRBJ2-7; 8 nucleotides match TRBD1. CDR3 length: 13 amino acids. With 6 bases clipped from V and 1 base from J, the junction kept 2 bases outside the gene matches. Germline CDR1 MNHNS, CDR2 SASEGT. The CDR3: CASSGQGSYEQYF. CDR3 nucleotide sequence: TGTGCCAGCAGCGGACAGGGTTCCTACGAGCAGTACTTC.

This chain uses TRBV10-3 with TRBJ2-6; the D gene is possibly TRBD1 (5 bases). The CDR3 runs 18 residues. V was trimmed by 6 bases and J by 0 bases, leaving 18 bases between them. Germline V CDR1 and CDR2: ENHRY, SYGVKD. For the CDR3, the DNA is TGTGCCATCAGGGGTTCTTCGACAGCGAGCTCTGGGGCCAACGTCCTGACTTTC. Protein product: CAIRGSSTASSGANVLTF.

Concerning this clone itself: A much more abundant neighbour one base away suggests this may be a read error. CDR3 nucleotides: TGTGCCAGCAGTCCCCCCTATAGCTGGGGGGATGGAGATACGCAGTATTTT. Amino acids: CASSPPYSWGDGDTQYF. V gene TRBV27 combines with J gene TRBJ2-3; possible D gene TRBD2, 6 bases. CDR1 is MNHEY, CDR2 SMNVEV, per germline (reference sequence). This CDR3 is 17 amino acids long. V was pared by 5 bases and J by 5 bases, with 23 bases between.

The CDR3 nucleotides read TGTGCCAGCAGCTCGATAGCCTATCAGCGGTTCTTC. This translates into CASSSIAYQRFF. The V and J genes are TRBV28 and TRBJ2-1; D unresolved. Germline V gene lookup returns CDR1 MDHEN and CDR2 SYDVKM. V dropped 6 bases and J dropped 15 bases, with 18 bases sitting between them. This CDR3 is built from 12 residues.

The genes are TRBV7-9 and TRBJ2-1; 9 positions agree with TRBD2. Per germline, CDR1 SEHNR and CDR2 FQNEAQ (reference sequence). V was pared by 8 bases and J by 5 bases, with 10 bases of the junction left unmatched. This CDR3 comprises 15 residues. The CDR3 sequence: CASSKGLADDNEQFF. DNA for the CDR3: TGTGCCAGCTCTAAGGGACTAGCCGATGACAATGAGCAGTTCTTC.

J is TRBJ2-7 and V is TRBV10-1; no firm D call. Germline-derived CDR1 and CDR2 are WNHNN and SYGVQD (reference sequence). Between the trimmed V and J ends, which lost 3 bases and 2 bases, there was a span of 8 bases. The CDR3 has 13 residues. CDR3 nucleotides: TGCGCCAGCAGTGACAGCAATGCCTACGAGCAGTACTTC. Residues: CASSDSNAYEQYF.

For this clone: The sample holds other DNA sequences that translate to the same CDR3. The CDR3 DNA sequence: TGCAGCGTGCCGGGACAAGGAAACAATGAGCAGTTCTTC. This gives the protein CSVPGQGNNEQFF. J is TRBJ2-1 and V is TRBV29-1; D is possibly TRBD1 (6 bases). Germline V CDR1 and CDR2: SQVTM, ANQGSEA. This CDR3 is built from 13 residues. The V end was cut by 6 bases, the J end by 5 bases, with 14 bases between.

The chain combines TRBV10-3 with TRBJ2-2; TRBD1 might be the D (6 bases). Germline CDR1 ENHRY, CDR2 SYGVKD. Trimming removed 4 bases from V and 1 base from J, with 7 bases in between. There are 14 residues in the CDR3. The chain's CDR3 is CAISAGVNTGELFF. The CDR3 DNA sequence: TGTGCCATCAGTGCAGGGGTGAACACCGGGGAGCTGTTTTTT.

This clone was counted a single time. One end of the junction does not line up with germline, which may come from a read error. This chain joins TRBV7-2 and TRBJ2-7; 14 nucleotides line up with TRBD2. In germline, CDR1 is SGHTA, CDR2 FQGNSA. The CDR3 runs to 19 residues. CDR3 bases: TGCGCCAGCAGCACTAAACGCGGGACTAGCGGGAGCCGAGGCTACGAGCAGTACTTC. Translated: CASSTKRGTSGSRGYEQYF. The variable domain in full, with the rest retrieved from reference TRBV7-2 and TRBJ2-7, is GAGVSQSPSNKVTEKGKDVELRCDPISGHTALYWYRQSLGQGLEFLIYFQGNSAPDKSGLPSDRFSAERTGGSVSTLTIQRTQQEDSAVYLCASSTKRGTSGSRGYEQYFGPGTRLTVT.

This clone was detected a few times. The chain joins TRBV6-5 to TRBJ1-1; perhaps TRBD1 as D (6 bases). The CDR3 consists of 15 residues. The V and J ends lost 0 bases and 4 bases respectively, with 12 bases between them. The germline CDR1 and CDR2 sequences are MNHEY and SVGAGI. In DNA form, the CDR3 reads TGTGCCAGCAGTTACTCAGCAGGGGTGGGCACTGAAGCTTTCTTT. Its protein product is CASSYSAGVGTEAFF.

The chain employs TRBV5-5 and TRBJ2-7; 14 bases align to TRBD2. The CDR3 is 17 residues long. The germline CDR1 and CDR2 sequences are SGHKS and YYEKEE (reference sequence). V lost 4 bases to trimming and J lost 3 bases; unmatched junction nucleotides: 9. Here the CDR3 reads CASSQLGTSGSIYEQYF. The CDR3 nucleotides read TGTGCCAGCAGCCAACTCGGGACTAGCGGGAGTATCTACGAGCAGTACTTC.

Points on this clone: At one end, the junction sequence differs from germline, possibly due to a read error. The V gene is TRBV27, the J gene TRBJ1-1; 9 bases match TRBD1. Germline CDR1 and CDR2: MNHEY and SMNVEV (reference sequence). The CDR3 spans 18 residues. DNA for the CDR3: TGTGCCAGCAGTGTATCATCGGGACAGGGAATCCCAAACACTGAAGCTTTCTTT. This codes for CASSVSSGQGIPNTEAFF.

This chain joins TRBV18 and TRBJ2-1; 10 bases match TRBD2. The length of the CDR3 is 17 residues. Germline trimming cut 4 bases from V and 4 bases from J; bases unmatched to any gene: 10. Germline V gene sequence: CDR1 KGHSH, CDR2 LQKENI. CDR3: CASSLSIAGGEYNEQFF. DNA of the CDR3: TGTGCCAGCTCACTTTCGATAGCGGGAGGAGAGTACAATGAGCAGTTCTTC.

This clone was detected only a few times. The J gene is TRBJ2-5, the V gene TRBV11-2, with 9 nucleotides matching TRBD2. From germline, CDR1 is SGHAT and CDR2 FQNNGV. The CDR3 has 16 residues. V lost 5 bases and J lost 9; bases outside the gene matches: 16. The CDR3 protein is CASSGPGTSHPVAQYF. Here the CDR3 DNA reads TGTGCCAGCAGCGGACCCGGGACTAGCCACCCGGTGGCCCAGTACTTC. Full variable domain (rest looked up from reference TRBV11-2 and TRBJ2-5): EAGVAQSPRYKIIEKRQSVAFWCNPISGHATLYWYQQILGQGPKLLIQFQNNGVVDDSQLPKDRFSAERLKGVDSTLKIQPAKLEDSAVYLCASSGPGTSHPVAQYFGPGTRLLVL.

In its sample, this clone was seen a few times. The genes are TRBV2 and TRBJ1-6, with TRBD1 as a possible D gene (6 bases). Trimming took off 3 bases at V and 0 bases at J, with 9 bases between the two ends. Per the germline V gene, CDR1 is SNHLY and CDR2 is FYNNEI. The CDR3 contains 16 residues. CDR3 sequence (DNA): TGTGCCAGCAGTGATAGGGGGGGCTCCTATAATTCACCCCTCCACTTT. This translates into CASSDRGGSYNSPLHF.

The rearrangement uses TRBV6-1 and TRBJ2-5, with D maybe TRBD1 (6 bases). CDR3 length equals 13 residues. V was shortened by 6 bases and J by 4 bases, with 12 bases between the two germline ends. The germline V gene encodes CDR1 MNHNS and CDR2 SASEGT. CDR3 nucleotides: TGTGCCAGCAGCCTCTCAGGGGCAGAGACCCAGTACTTC. Protein product: CASSLSGAETQYF.

J is TRBJ2-1 and V is TRBV6-5; the D gene is possibly TRBD2 (5 bases). CDR3 size: 13 residues. CDR1 is MNHEY and CDR2 is SVGAGI in the germline V gene. V was shortened by 2 bases and J by 11 bases, with 13 bases between the two germline ends. CDR3 bases: TGTGCCAGCAGTTACAGGGAGAGTGACAAGCAGTTCTTC. Translating gives CASSYRESDKQFF.

This clone was counted once. This CDR3 is CASSVTGTGGLANEKLFF. CDR3 bases: TGTGCCAGCAGCGTCACAGGGACGGGGGGATTAGCTAATGAAAAACTGTTTTTT. This sequence joins TRBV9 and TRBJ1-4, with D possibly TRBD1 on 6 matching bases. CDR3 size: 18 residues. V was clipped by 2 bases and J by 3 bases, with 20 bases between them. Germline V lookup: CDR1 SGDLS, CDR2 YYNGEE. Filled out from reference TRBV9 and TRBJ1-4, the complete variable domain reads DSGVTQTPKHLITATGQRVTLRCSPRSGDLSVYWYQQSLDQGLQFLIQYYNGEERAKGNILERFSAQQFPDLHSELNLSSLELGDSALYFCASSVTGTGGLANEKLFFGSGTQLSVL.